A single sample is the source of the 27 T cell receptor beta chains below, sequenced in a study. TCRdb re-analysed the 5' RACE reads in MiXCR, keeping a single row per CDR3 protein. The sample yields approximately 40,000 distinct CDR3 sequences, 22% seen once. Treg sorting used a CD4+CD25+CD127-/low gate. Sequencing input: Tregs sorted from blood. Every receptor here comes from a female donor with breast cancer.

This clonotype was seen at least ten times. V gene TRBV27 combines with J gene TRBJ2-1; D is unresolved. Germline V gene data show CDR1 as MNHEY and CDR2 as SMNVEV (reference sequence). This CDR3 is 16 amino acids long. V was shortened by 5 bases and J by 0 bases, with 14 bases between the two germline ends. CDR3 in DNA: TGTGCCAGCAGTAACCGCGGTACTGCCTCCTACAATGAGCAGTTCTTC. Its translation is CASSNRGTASYNEQFF.

This clonotype was picked up many times. The J gene is TRBJ1-4, the V gene TRBV20-1; D might be TRBD1 (6 bases). Deletions cut 2 bases from V and 7 bases from J, with 17 bases between. The CDR3 extends over 15 amino acids. Per germline, CDR1 DFQATT and CDR2 SNEGSKA (reference sequence). Here the CDR3 DNA reads TGCAGTGCTAGACCCCGATGGGAAGGGGGTGAAAAACTGTTTTTT. It encodes CSARPRWEGGEKLFF.

This clonotype was picked up one time. This sequence may be a read error, since a much larger clone differs from it by one base. This rearrangement joins TRBV11-2 to TRBJ2-7, with D unresolved. The V and J ends lost 1 base and 0 bases respectively, with 13 bases between them. The CDR3 has 16 amino acids. CDR1 is SGHAT, CDR2 FQNNGV, per germline. CDR3 sequence: CASSLVSVGGSYEQYF. In DNA, the CDR3 is TGTGCCAGCAGCTTAGTCTCTGTGGGCGGCTCCTACGAGCAGTACTTC. Filled out from reference TRBV11-2 and TRBJ2-7, the complete variable domain reads EAGVAQSPRYKIIEKRQSVAFWCNPISGHATLYWYQQILGQGPKLLIQFQNNGVVDDSQLPKDRFSAERLKGVDSTLKIQPAKLEDSAVYLCASSLVSVGGSYEQYFGPGTRLTVT.

This clonotype was detected many times. This chain joins TRBV29-1 and TRBJ1-2; 9 nucleotides align to TRBD1. Germline values: CDR1 SQVTM, CDR2 ANQGSEA. CDR3 length equals 17 residues. The CDR3 DNA follows: TGCGCGTTGGCCTCCGGAGGGGGGACAGGGTATGGCTATGGCTACACCTTC. It codes for CALASGGGTGYGYGYTF.

This clonotype was seen only a few times. The V gene is TRBV7-9, the J gene TRBJ2-3; 7 bases are shared with TRBD2. Germline V gives CDR1 SEHNR, CDR2 FQNEAQ (reference sequence). The ends lost 5 bases at V and 6 bases at J; junction bases unmatched: 14. This CDR3 comprises 16 residues. The CDR3 DNA follows: TGTGCCAGCAGCGACGGACTAGACCGTCAATCCGATACGCAGTATTTT. Its protein product is CASSDGLDRQSDTQYF.

This clonotype was recorded a few times. This rearrangement joins TRBV27 to TRBJ1-2; tentative D call: TRBD1 (5 bases). Germline V gene sequence: CDR1 MNHEY, CDR2 SMNVEV (reference sequence). V gave up 5 bases and J gave up 4 bases, with 14 bases separating them. CDR3 length: 14 amino acids. CDR3 region: CASSTGGRIYGYTF. The CDR3 bases are TGTGCCAGCAGTACCGGGGGGAGGATCTATGGCTACACCTTC.

Worth noting for this clonotype: Its ends do not fully match the called genes, so a read error is possible. The chain recombines TRBV11-2 with TRBJ2-1; the D gene is possibly TRBD2 (7 bases). This CDR3 contains 16 residues. Germline values: CDR1 SGHAT, CDR2 FQNNGV. The CDR3 coding sequence is TGTGCCAGCAGGCCTAGGGGAGGGGGATCCTACAATGCGCAGTTCTTC. Translating it yields CASRPRGGGSYNAQFF.

The chain couples TRBV9 to TRBJ1-2; no clear D gene. The CDR3 spans 13 residues. Germline lookup yields CDR1 SGDLS and CDR2 YYNGEE. V was cut by 4 bases and J by 5 bases, with 12 bases left in between. The CDR3 sequence: CASSQGERYGYTF. CDR3 coding DNA: TGTGCCAGCAGCCAAGGCGAACGGTATGGCTACACCTTC.

This clonotype has only a few counts. This chain links TRBV10-3 with TRBJ2-1; 10 bases fit TRBD2. Germline values: CDR1 ENHRY, CDR2 SYGVKD. V was pared by 4 bases and J by 5 bases, with 8 bases of the junction left unmatched. There are 16 residues in the CDR3. The CDR3 sequence: CAISGLAGDPHNEQFF. The DNA for the CDR3 is TGTGCCATCAGTGGGCTAGCGGGAGACCCCCACAATGAGCAGTTCTTC.

This clonotype was seen repeatedly, ten times or more. This chain uses TRBV4-1 with TRBJ2-1; D might be TRBD1 or TRBD2, each matching 5 bases. The germline gives CDR1 MGHRA, CDR2 YSYEKL. V lost 1 base and J 7 bases, leaving 11 bases between the germline ends. The CDR3 length is 14 residues. DNA of the CDR3: TGCGCCAGCAGCCAAGGAGCAGGGAGAAATGAGCAGTTCTTC. It yields the protein CASSQGAGRNEQFF.

At least ten counts were recorded for this clonotype. V and J are TRBV9 and TRBJ1-6, with 10 bases aligning to TRBD1. The germline CDR1 and CDR2 sequences are SGDLS and YYNGEE. J was trimmed by 7 bases and V by 3 bases; bases with no gene match: 10. This CDR3 has 17 residues. Here the CDR3 DNA reads TGTGCCAGCAGCGCCCGGACCCGACAGGGGGCAAATTCACCCCTCCACTTT. Translating it yields CASSARTRQGANSPLHF.

V is TRBV7-3 and J is TRBJ1-1; D possibly corresponds to TRBD1 (5 bases). Germline assignment: CDR1 SGHTA and CDR2 FQGTGA. V dropped 2 bases and J dropped 1 base, with 11 bases sitting between them. The CDR3 extends over 15 amino acids. The CDR3 DNA follows: TGTGCCAGCAGCTTAGCCGGCAGGGCGAACACTGAAGCTTTCTTT. This translates into CASSLAGRANTEAFF.

This clonotype was seen just once. This sequence may be a read error, since a much larger clone differs from it by one base. J is TRBJ2-1 and V is TRBV27, with a tentative D call TRBD2 (5 bases). CDR3 length: 15 residues. The germline V gene has CDR1 MNHEY and CDR2 SMNVEV (reference sequence). V shed 9 bases and J shed 2 bases, with 17 bases lying between them. The CDR3 DNA sequence: TGTGCCAGTAGCCTTAGCGAGCAGCCCTACAATGAGCAGTTCTTC. Translated: CASSLSEQPYNEQFF.

At least ten counts were recorded for this clonotype. CDR3 DNA sequence: TGCAGTGCTAGAGTACACCCGAACACTGAAGCTTTCTTT. Translation: CSARVHPNTEAFF. This chain uses TRBV20-1 with TRBJ1-1; D gene unclear. This CDR3 comprises 13 residues. V lost 1 base and J lost 1, with 7 bases in between. Germline V lookup: CDR1 DFQATT, CDR2 SNEGSKA (reference sequence).

At least ten counts were recorded for this clonotype. The chain recombines TRBV7-2 with TRBJ2-3; D gene unclear. Trimming pared 7 bases from V and 2 bases from J, leaving 4 bases between. Germline V CDR1 and CDR2: SGHTA, FQGNSA. The CDR3 runs to 11 residues. The CDR3 DNA is TGTGCCAGCACCACCACAGATACGCAGTATTTT. Translating gives CASTTTDTQYF.

In regard to this clonotype: One junction end disagrees with the germline gene, perhaps due to a read error. The genes are TRBV20-1 and TRBJ1-1; 10 bases align to TRBD1. CDR3 size: 15 residues. CDR1 is DFQATT and CDR2 is SNEGSKA in the germline V gene (reference sequence). The CDR3 DNA reads TGCAGTGCTAGAGACGCCGGACAGGGGGACACTGAAGCTTCCTTT. Translation gives CSARDAGQGDTEASF.

This clonotype was seen a handful of times. The chain has TRBV6-5 and TRBJ2-3, with D maybe TRBD2 (5 bases). Trimming removed 5 bases from V and 3 bases from J, with 18 bases in between. CDR1 is MNHEY and CDR2 is SVGAGI in the germline V gene. This CDR3 contains 16 residues. Written as DNA, the CDR3 is TGTGCCAGCAGTAACCCGGGAATCAGACCAACAGATACGCAGTATTTT. This sequence encodes CASSNPGIRPTDTQYF.

Points on this clonotype: A much larger clone lies a single base off, so this may be a read error. The chain links TRBV9 to TRBJ2-1; TRBD1 matches 8 bases. The CDR3 consists of 16 residues. Unmatched junction bases numbered 8, after V lost 0 bases and J lost 6 bases. CDR1 is SGDLS, CDR2 YYNGEE, per germline. The DNA for the CDR3 is TGTGCCAGCAGCGTAGGATCCGGGACAGGTACCAATGAGCAGTTCTTC. Protein product: CASSVGSGTGTNEQFF.

This clonotype was picked up many times. The chain recombines TRBV12-3 or TRBV12-4 with TRBJ1-1; D gene unclear. CDR3 length equals 16 residues. V lost 5 bases, J lost 0 bases, and 16 bases lay in between. The CDR3 loop reads CASSPPGLGVNTEAFF. CDR3 sequence (DNA): TGTGCCAGCAGTCCCCCTGGACTGGGAGTGAACACTGAAGCTTTCTTT.

The gene calls are TRBV5-4 and TRBJ2-1; D may be TRBD2 (7 bases). In germline, CDR1 is SGHNT, CDR2 YYREEE (reference sequence). The length of the CDR3 is 15 residues. V was pared by 0 bases and J by 6 bases, with 13 bases between. The CDR3: CASSLGGGGLNEQFF. Written as DNA, the CDR3 is TGTGCCAGCAGCTTGGGTGGGGGGGGCCTCAATGAGCAGTTCTTC.

As concerns this clonotype: This may be a read error: a much more frequent sequence differs by one nucleotide. V is TRBV20-1 and J is TRBJ1-1; 8 bases fit TRBD1. Germline V gene lookup returns CDR1 DFQATT and CDR2 SNEGSKA (reference sequence). The CDR3 sequence is 15 residues long. After removal of 3 bases from V and 12 bases from J, the junction contained 18 bases not matched to a gene. The CDR3 DNA sequence: TGCAGTGCTAGCAGGACAGGGCGAATCTCTGGGGAAACTTTCTTT. Amino acids: CSASRTGRISGETFF.

There are many counts of this clonotype. The chain carries TRBV5-1 and TRBJ2-7; 8 bases agree with TRBD1. The CDR3 contains 14 residues. Germline V CDR1 and CDR2: SGHRS, YFSETQ. J was trimmed by 3 bases and V by 2 bases; bases with no gene match: 4. CDR3 sequence (DNA): TGCGCCAGCAGCTTACAGGGGGAGAGCTACGAGCAGTACTTC. Its translation: CASSLQGESYEQYF.

The chain employs TRBV6-5 and TRBJ2-5; D possibly uses TRBD1 or TRBD2 (6 bases each). The ends were cut back, 2 bases at V and 2 bases at J, with 12 bases in the middle. Germline values: CDR1 MNHEY, CDR2 SVGAGI. This CDR3 has 15 residues. In nucleotides, the CDR3 is TGTGCCAGCAGTTACGGGGGGCAGGGACAAGAGACCCAGTACTTC. This gives the protein CASSYGGQGQETQYF.

J is TRBJ2-7 and V is TRBV7-3; D gene uncertain. CDR3 length: 12 amino acids. V was shortened by 3 bases and J by 5 bases, with 8 bases between the two germline ends. The V gene's germline CDR1 is SGHTA and CDR2 FQGTGA. CDR3 coding DNA: TGTGCCAGCAGCTTGGGAATCAACGAGCAGTACTTC. Amino acid sequence: CASSLGINEQYF.

The CDR3 here is CASSLEWRDNEQFF. The DNA of the CDR3 is TGTGCCAGCAGCTTGGAGTGGCGGGACAATGAGCAGTTCTTC. The chain is built from TRBV5-6 and TRBJ2-1; a weak D match, TRBD2 (5 bases). V dropped 0 bases and J dropped 5 bases, with 9 bases sitting between them. The CDR3 loop spans 14 amino acids. Germline V gives CDR1 SGHDT, CDR2 YYEEEE.

With respect to this clonotype: This sequence may be a read error, since a much larger clone differs from it by one base. The chain is built from TRBV9 and TRBJ2-7; 10 bases are shared with TRBD1. Per germline, CDR1 SGDLS and CDR2 YYNGEE. This CDR3 region has 14 residues. Here the CDR3 DNA reads TGTGCCAGCAGCACCGGGACAGGGGTTCACGAGCAGTGCTTC. Translated, it gives CASSTGTGVHEQCF.

This clonotype occurred many times. V gene TRBV20-1 combines with J gene TRBJ2-1; the D gene is possibly TRBD2 (6 bases). There are 15 residues in the CDR3. The V end was cut by 0 bases, the J end by 8 bases, with 17 bases between. Germline V gene lookup returns CDR1 DFQATT and CDR2 SNEGSKA (reference sequence). The CDR3 here is CSARDGGAIAHEQFF. CDR3 nucleotides: TGCAGTGCTAGAGATGGAGGGGCCATAGCGCATGAGCAGTTCTTC.